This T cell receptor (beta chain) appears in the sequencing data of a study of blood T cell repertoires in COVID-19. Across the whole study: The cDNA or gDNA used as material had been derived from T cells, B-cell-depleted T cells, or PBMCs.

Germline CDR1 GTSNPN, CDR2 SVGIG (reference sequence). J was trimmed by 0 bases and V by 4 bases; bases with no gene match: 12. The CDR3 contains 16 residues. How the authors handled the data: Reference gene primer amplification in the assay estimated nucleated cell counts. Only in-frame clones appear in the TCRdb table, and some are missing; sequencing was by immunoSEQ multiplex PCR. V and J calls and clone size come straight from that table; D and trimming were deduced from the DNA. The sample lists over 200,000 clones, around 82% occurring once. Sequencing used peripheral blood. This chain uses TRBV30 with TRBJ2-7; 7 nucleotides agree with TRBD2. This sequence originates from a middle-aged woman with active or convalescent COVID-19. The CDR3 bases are TGTGCCTGGATCGGGAAGTCCAGCGGGGTCTCCTACGAGCAGTACTTC. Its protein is CAWIGKSSGVSYEQYF. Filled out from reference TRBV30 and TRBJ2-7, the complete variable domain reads SQTIHQWPATLVQPVGSPLSLECTVEGTSNPNLYWYRQAAGRGLQLLFYSVGIGQISSEVPQNLSASRPQDRQFILSSKKLLLSDSGFYLCAWIGKSSGVSYEQYFGPGTRLTVT.